A single sample gave rise to the 23 T cell receptor beta chains below, sequenced in a study of blood T cell repertoires in COVID-19. Repertoires were generated with immunoSEQ multiplex PCR, while TCRdb's copy carries only in-frame clones and drops some. Counted here are 250,000 or so clones, about 70% occurring once; the ten biggest clones make up around 3.4%. The sample taken for sequencing was peripheral blood. The receptors shown here come from a woman aged 80 or older with acute or convalescent COVID-19.

This chain links TRBV3-1 (or the pseudogene TRBV3-2) with TRBJ2-7; 7 bases match TRBD2. Germline CDR1 and CDR2: LGHDT and YNNKEL (reference sequence). The CDR3 loop spans 15 amino acids. Unmatched junction bases numbered 5, after V lost 1 base and J lost 2 bases. CDR3 DNA: TGTGCCAGCAGCCAAGGATGGGAGGGCGCCTACGAGCAGTACTTC. This encodes CASSQGWEGAYEQYF.

The V call is TRBV5-1, the J call TRBJ2-7; 11 bases are a match to TRBD2. Trimming took 3 bases from V and 3 from J; bases not matched to a gene: 5. This CDR3 comprises 15 residues. The germline V gene has CDR1 SGHRS and CDR2 YFSETQ. CDR3 amino acids: CASSSGTSGVYEQYF. For the CDR3, the DNA is TGCGCCAGCAGCTCAGGGACTAGCGGAGTCTACGAGCAGTACTTC.

This clone is a singleton in its sample. V usage is TRBV6-5 and J usage is TRBJ1-4; a weak D match, TRBD1 (6 bases). The CDR3 contains 15 residues. Trimming cost V 5 bases and J 5 bases, with 15 bases left between them. The germline gives CDR1 MNHEY, CDR2 SVGAGI. The chain's CDR3 is CASSQITGPNEKLFF. The DNA for the CDR3 is TGTGCCAGCAGTCAGATTACAGGGCCGAATGAAAAACTGTTTTTT.

The chain combines TRBV30 with TRBJ1-4, with D unclear. Trimming took off 2 bases at V and 1 base at J, with 11 bases between the two ends. CDR1 and CDR2 from the germline V gene are GTSNPN and SVGIG (reference sequence). This CDR3 is 15 amino acids long. The CDR3 region is CAWSFKGRTNEKLFF. The CDR3 DNA reads TGTGCCTGGAGTTTTAAAGGGAGAACTAATGAAAAACTGTTTTTT.

The gene calls are TRBV19 and TRBJ2-1; 9 positions match TRBD2. Germline V lookup: CDR1 LNHDA, CDR2 SQIVND (reference sequence). This CDR3 spans 17 amino acids. Unmatched junction bases numbered 16, after V lost 5 bases and J lost 8 bases. In nucleotides, the CDR3 is TGTGCCAGTAGTTCCCGCTCGGGACTAGCCGGAATGGATGAGCAGTTCTTC. The encoded protein is CASSSRSGLAGMDEQFF.

The table lists this clone with a few counts. The chain combines TRBV3-1 (or the pseudogene TRBV3-2) with TRBJ1-3; D remains unclear. Trimming pared 7 bases from V and 4 bases from J, leaving 20 bases between. CDR3 length equals 16 residues. Germline V gene lookup returns CDR1 LGHDT and CDR2 YNNKEL (reference sequence). The CDR3 reads CASTSRSGRSGNTIYF. The CDR3 nucleotides read TGTGCCAGCACCTCAAGATCAGGTCGGTCGGGAAACACCATATATTTT.

The rearrangement joins TRBV7-9 to TRBJ2-2; 9 nucleotides line up with TRBD1. The J segment lost 4 bases and the V segment lost 7 bases, leaving 7 bases of the junction unmatched. The CDR3 consists of 15 residues. Per the germline V gene, CDR1 is SEHNR and CDR2 is FQNEAQ (reference sequence). The CDR3 nucleotides read TGTGCCAGCATCCGGGACAGGGCTAGCACCGGGGAGCTGTTTTTT. It specifies CASIRDRASTGELFF.

The CDR3: CASSNTYRDYGYTF. The DNA for the CDR3 is TGTGCCAGCAGCAACACCTACAGGGATTATGGCTACACCTTC. The chain couples TRBV6-5 to TRBJ1-2, with D perhaps TRBD1 (6 bases). Deletions cut 6 bases from V and 5 bases from J, with 16 bases between. Per germline, CDR1 MNHEY and CDR2 SVGAGI. The CDR3 has 14 amino acids.

This clone was picked up a small number of times. V and J are TRBV19 and TRBJ2-7; the D is unclear. The CDR3 consists of 14 residues. CDR1 is LNHDA and CDR2 is SQIVND in the germline V gene (reference sequence). With 0 bases removed from V and 9 bases from J, the gap between germline ends came to 15 bases. The CDR3: CASSIEGLGFRQYF. CDR3 sequence (DNA): TGTGCCAGTAGTATAGAGGGCTTGGGCTTCAGGCAGTACTTC.

This clone was counted only a few times. The chain recombines TRBV5-1 with TRBJ2-2, with 7 bases identical to TRBD1. The J segment lost 1 base and the V segment lost 0 bases, leaving 6 bases of the junction unmatched. Germline V gene sequence: CDR1 SGHRS, CDR2 YFSETQ. This CDR3 comprises 17 residues. The CDR3 is CASSLALDRKNTGELFF. The DNA for the CDR3 is TGCGCCAGCAGCTTGGCCTTGGACAGGAAGAACACCGGGGAGCTGTTTTTT.

The CDR3 loop is CASGLVLGNTIYF. The CDR3 DNA is TGTGCTAGTGGTTTGGTACTCGGAAACACCATATATTTT. The chain recombines TRBV12-5 with TRBJ1-3; no definite D call. The V gene lost 0 bases and the J gene lost 4 bases, with 4 bases spanning the gap. This CDR3 has 13 residues. From germline, CDR1 is LGHNT and CDR2 FRNRAP.

This clone was picked up a small number of times. The chain recombines TRBV9 with TRBJ2-1; TRBD1 aligns across 8 bases. This CDR3 has 15 amino acids. Trimming removed 3 bases from V and 7 bases from J; junction bases left unmatched: 9. Germline V gene sequence: CDR1 SGDLS, CDR2 YYNGEE. CDR3 in amino acids: CASSARQGSGNEQFF. Written as DNA, the CDR3 is TGTGCCAGCAGCGCCCGACAGGGGAGTGGGAATGAGCAGTTCTTC.

This clone was observed a single time. J is TRBJ2-5 and V is TRBV21-1; the table's D call, TRBD2, has no DNA check behind it. TRBV21-1 corresponds to a pseudogene. The CDR3 runs 12 residues. This CDR3 reads CARSGTQKTQYF. The CDR3 DNA reads TGTGCCAGGTCCGGGACTCAGAAGACCCAGTACTTC.

The gene calls are TRBV10-2 and TRBJ2-4; a weak D match, TRBD1 (6 bases). Germline-derived CDR1 and CDR2 are WSHSY and SAAADI. V was cut by 6 bases and J by 2 bases, with 20 bases left in between. The CDR3 contains 17 residues. The CDR3 protein is CASRPRDTPLTKNIQYF. For the CDR3, the DNA is TGCGCCAGCAGGCCCCGGGACACTCCTCTAACCAAAAACATTCAGTACTTC.

This rearrangement joins TRBV7-2 to TRBJ1-4; D might be TRBD1 (5 bases). Trimming left V 5 bases short and J 3 bases short, with 13 bases between. Germline V lookup: CDR1 SGHTA, CDR2 FQGNSA. The CDR3 covers 15 residues. The CDR3 loop reads CASSPVGASNEKLFF. The CDR3 DNA is TGTGCCAGCAGCCCGGTAGGGGCCTCTAATGAAAAACTGTTTTTT.

This chain connects TRBV6-4 to TRBJ1-5; 10 bases line up with TRBD1. The CDR3 totals 16 residues. Per the germline V gene, CDR1 is MRHNA and CDR2 is SNTAGT. The junction had 12 bases not matched to a gene; V was cut back by 6 bases and J by 7 bases. The CDR3 coding sequence is TGTGCCAGCAGAGACAGGGGGCCGGGTATCGGGCAGCCCCAGCATTTT. This translates into CASRDRGPGIGQPQHF.

This rearrangement joins TRBV5-1 to TRBJ1-1; no definite D call. Germline values: CDR1 SGHRS, CDR2 YFSETQ. The CDR3 runs to 13 residues. Deletions cut 1 base from V and 3 bases from J, with 7 bases between. The CDR3 loop is CASSLLGDTEAFF. The DNA of the CDR3 is TGCGCCAGCAGCTTGTTGGGAGACACTGAAGCTTTCTTT.

In its sample, this clone was seen once. The rearrangement uses TRBV3-1 (or the pseudogene TRBV3-2) and TRBJ2-7; the match to TRBD2 covers 10 bases. The CDR3 covers 14 residues. J gave up 3 bases and V 4 bases, and 3 bases lay outside the gene matches. CDR1 is LGHDT and CDR2 is YNNKEL in the germline V gene (reference sequence). CDR3 DNA sequence: TGTGCCAGCAGCCCTAGCGGGGGCAACTACGAGCAGTACTTC. Protein sequence: CASSPSGGNYEQYF.

The table lists this clone with a few counts. The chain recombines TRBV6-2 or TRBV6-3 with TRBJ2-5; D is possibly TRBD1 (5 bases). CDR3 length: 15 residues. CDR1 and CDR2 from the germline V gene are MNHEY and SVGEGT. The V and J ends lost 6 bases and 2 bases respectively, with 16 bases between them. This CDR3 is CASSPLGHLQETQYF. CDR3 nucleotide sequence: TGTGCCAGCAGCCCACTTGGACACCTGCAAGAGACCCAGTACTTC.

The V call is TRBV5-1, the J call TRBJ1-1, with TRBD1 identical over 10 bases. Germline loops: CDR1 SGHRS, CDR2 YFSETQ. The CDR3 runs to 13 residues. V dropped 3 bases and J dropped 10; count of bases not matched to a gene: 6. CDR3 nucleotides: TGCGCCAGCAGCTCCGGGACAGGGGTAGGAGCTTTCTTT. Translated: CASSSGTGVGAFF.

The chain has TRBV19 and TRBJ1-2, with 7 bases fitting TRBD1. CDR1 and CDR2 from the germline V gene are LNHDA and SQIVND (reference sequence). With V trimmed by 9 bases and J by 2 bases, 6 bases remained unmatched. The CDR3 length is 13 residues. The CDR3 sequence: CASRGQQNYGYTF. For the CDR3, the DNA is TGTGCCAGCCGGGGACAGCAGAACTATGGCTACACCTTC. Together with reference TRBV19 and TRBJ1-2, the CDR3 gives the full variable domain: DGGITQSPKYLFRKEGQNVTLSCEQNLNHDAMYWYRQDPGQGLRLIYYSQIVNDFQKGDIAEGYSVSREKKESFPLTVTSAQKNPTAFYLCASRGQQNYGYTFGSGTRLTVV.

Only one count was recorded for this clone. This chain links TRBV19 with TRBJ1-6; D is possibly TRBD1 (6 bases). This CDR3 spans 16 amino acids. Deletions cut 3 bases from V and 7 bases from J, with 16 bases between. Germline CDR1 reads LNHDA; CDR2 reads SQIVND (reference sequence). The CDR3 bases are TGTGCCAGTAGTATGGGTCAGGGGATGGGGAATTCACCCCTCCACTTT. Encoded protein: CASSMGQGMGNSPLHF.

Only one count was recorded for this clone. The chain couples TRBV28 to TRBJ2-5, with 7 positions matching TRBD1. Germline lookup yields CDR1 MDHEN and CDR2 SYDVKM. The V gene end was trimmed by 5 bases and the J gene end by 4 bases; junction bases not matched to a gene: 4. The CDR3 covers 13 residues. This chain's CDR3 is CASSKGTVETQYF. The CDR3 nucleotides are TGTGCCAGCAGTAAAGGGACAGTAGAGACCCAGTACTTC.